This T cell receptor beta chain came from a study of early T cells in non-severe SARS-CoV-2 infection. About the study: Chains were unpaired, as sequencing was done on bulk RNA from unsorted whole blood.

This CDR3 is 15 amino acids long. V dropped 0 bases and J dropped 6 bases, with 11 bases sitting between them. CDR1 LGHNA and CDR2 YSLEER come from the germline V gene. Individual cDNA molecules each received unique molecular identifiers attached to them. One entry per CDR3 protein, called by TCRdb with MiXCR from the 5' RACE reads. The data show tens of thousands of distinct CDR3 sequences, roughly 6.1% seen once. Study-level results: Anti-spike CD8 responses were favored in VDJdb matching, and private and CD4 specificities were missed.

This clonotype was seen a few times. Its antigen is as yet unknown. The TCR comes from an adult who was a healthcare worker with PCR-confirmed SARS-CoV-2 infection or an uninfected control (not recorded which). Sample: whole blood, taken at baseline. The J gene is TRBJ2-2, the V gene TRBV4-3; D is uncertain. CDR3 DNA sequence: TGCGCCAGCAGCCAAGATATAGGCAGAGCCGGGGAGCTGTTTTTT. Protein sequence: CASSQDIGRAGELFF.